This TCR beta chain was recorded in a study of radiotherapy plus CTLA-4 blockade in lung cancer. For the study at large: Patients showed objective responses in about 20% of cases and disease control in under 35%.

Patients with chemo-refractory metastatic non-small-cell lung cancer received focal radiation plus CTLA-4 blockade with ipilimumab. Assay: immunoSEQ multiplex PCR; the TCRdb copy retains only in-frame clones and omits some. Of almost 55,000 clones detected, roughly three quarters appear once; the ten largest clones hold roughly 3.5%. The clonotype comes from a human donor with non-small cell lung cancer who had a partial response to radiotherapy plus ipilimumab. The sequencing used peripheral blood, collected from a patient treated with radiotherapy plus ipilimumab.

This CDR3 is CASSGGLAGPSGETQYF. As DNA, the CDR3 is TGTGCCAGCAGCGGGGGACTAGCGGGCCCCTCCGGAGAGACCCAGTACTTC. The rearrangement joins TRBV7-6 to TRBJ2-5; 12 bases map to TRBD2. Germline CDR1 is SGHVS and CDR2 is FNYEAQ. This CDR3 has 17 amino acids. V shed 5 bases and J 4 bases; nucleotides not matched to a gene: 11.